This T cell receptor (beta chain) came from a study of CD8+CD57+ T cells in acquired aplastic anemia. About the research overall: The average for DNA from sorted CD4+ and CD8+ cells was roughly 3 ug.

This clonotype was counted between two and nine times. Whoever was chosen for sequencing had shown CD8+CD57+ cell expansion by flow cytometry. The enrolled patients all had severe acquired aplastic anemia. Trimming pared 6 bases from V and 0 bases from J, leaving 14 bases between. The V gene's germline CDR1 is KGHDR and CDR2 SFDVKD. The CDR3 loop spans 16 amino acids. Profiling of TCR beta VDJ combinations and CDR3 sequences used genomic DNA as template. TCRdb used MiXCR to reprocess the reads, holding one entry per CDR3 protein. This sample yields 260,000 or so distinct CDR3 sequences, of which approximately 45% are seen a single time; 7.8% belongs to the top ten.

The receptor's source is a human donor with aplastic anemia. The sample comprised sorted CD4+, CD8+, or CD8+CD57+ T cells (not recorded which) from PBMCs. The rearrangement uses TRBV24-1 and TRBJ2-1; no clear D gene. CDR3 sequence (DNA): TGTGCCACCAGTCCCAGAGCGAGGAGCTCCTACAATGAGCAGTTCTTC. Amino acid sequence: CATSPRARSSYNEQFF.